These 30 T cell receptor beta chains share one sample of origin, sequenced in a study of cytomegalovirus exposure and HLA in healthy donors. PCR employed 60 Vbeta and 13 Jbeta primers. The table came from immunoSEQ multiplex PCR; TCRdb's copy has only in-frame clones and leaves some out. This sample has approximately 150,000 clones, with approximately 71% found just once. The sequenced material came from PBMCs. Receptors were obtained from a woman aged 18-30 years in good health and CMV-seropositive.

This sequence joins TRBV13 and TRBJ2-7, with 8 bases matching TRBD2. Germline V gene sequence: CDR1 PRHDT, CDR2 FYEKMQ (reference sequence). This CDR3 has 19 amino acids. V lost 5 bases, J lost 3 bases, and 21 bases stayed unmatched. CDR3 residues: CASSPHLGAPGGVVYEQYF. The DNA of the CDR3 is TGTGCCAGCAGCCCTCATCTAGGGGCTCCCGGGGGGGTCGTCTACGAGCAGTACTTC. Based on the CDR3 plus reference TRBV13 and TRBJ2-7, the full variable domain is AAGVIQSPRHLIKEKRETATLKCYPIPRHDTVYWYQQGPGQDPQFLISFYEKMQSDKGSIPDRFSAQQFSDYHSELNMSSLELGDSALYFCASSPHLGAPGGVVYEQYFGPGTRLTVT.

This clone showed up just once. The gene calls are TRBV6-5 and TRBJ2-3; 7 nucleotides line up with TRBD2. This CDR3 is 16 amino acids long. Germline-derived CDR1 and CDR2 are MNHEY and SVGAGI. Trimming cost V 2 bases and J 0 bases; bases outside gene matches: 5. The CDR3 region has the DNA TGTGCCAGCAGTTACCTCCACGGGGGGAGCACAGATACGCAGTATTTT. Translated, it gives CASSYLHGGSTDTQYF.

V is TRBV5-5 and J is TRBJ1-3; TRBD1 might be the D (5 bases). The CDR3 consists of 15 residues. Germline CDR1 reads SGHKS; CDR2 reads YYEKEE (reference sequence). Trimming cost V 0 bases and J 0 bases, with 7 bases left between them. The CDR3 is CASSLDRYSGNTIYF. As DNA, the CDR3 is TGTGCCAGCAGCTTGGACAGGTACTCTGGAAACACCATATATTTT.

The J gene is TRBJ1-4, the V gene TRBV5-1, with 7 bases aligning to TRBD1. This CDR3 region has 16 residues. Germline lookup yields CDR1 SGHRS and CDR2 YFSETQ. V shed 4 bases and J 8 bases; nucleotides not matched to a gene: 14. The CDR3 is CASSPGGITGAEKLFF. In DNA, the CDR3 is TGCGCCAGCAGCCCCGGAGGTATTACAGGGGCGGAAAAACTGTTTTTT.

This clone occurred a few times. The V and J genes are TRBV29-1 and TRBJ1-4, with D maybe TRBD1 (6 bases). CDR1 and CDR2 (germline): SQVTM, ANQGSEA. The CDR3 length is 12 residues. Trimming removed 6 bases at V and 10 bases at J, with 15 bases between. The CDR3 region is CSVAGVSRKLFF. The CDR3 bases are TGCAGCGTGGCAGGGGTCTCGAGAAAACTGTTTTTT.

The rearrangement links TRBV7-2 to TRBJ2-5; no reliable D call. Trimming took off 5 bases at V and 2 bases at J, with 12 bases between the two ends. This CDR3 has 14 residues. The germline V gene encodes CDR1 SGHTA and CDR2 FQGNSA. CDR3 DNA sequence: TGTGCCAGCAGCCTGGGCCCTCTTCAAGAGACCCAGTACTTC. It yields the protein CASSLGPLQETQYF.

The V gene is TRBV27, the J gene TRBJ1-1; 9 bases are shared with TRBD1. Germline CDR1 MNHEY, CDR2 SMNVEV (reference sequence). The CDR3 sequence is 13 residues long. Trimming removed 8 bases from V and 5 bases from J; junction bases left unmatched: 6. The CDR3, as DNA: TGTGCCAGCGCTACAGGGGGCTGGACTGAAGCTTTCTTT. This codes for CASATGGWTEAFF.

The V gene is TRBV7-2, the J gene TRBJ1-6, with 7 bases that match TRBD1. Germline V gene sequence: CDR1 SGHTA, CDR2 FQGNSA. The J segment lost 10 bases and the V segment lost 0 bases, leaving 21 bases of the junction unmatched. The CDR3 extends over 20 amino acids. The CDR3 nucleotides are TGTGCCAGCAGCTTAGCGCGAGGGGGCGAAGGGGGTTTGAGGGGCTCACCCCTCCACTTT. The encoded protein is CASSLARGGEGGLRGSPLHF.

A few counts support this clone. The V and J genes are TRBV2 and TRBJ2-7; 8 bases are shared with TRBD1. V lost 8 bases and J lost 4; bases outside the gene matches: 10. This CDR3 region has 14 residues. CDR1 and CDR2 from the germline V gene are SNHLY and FYNNEI. The CDR3 region has the DNA TGTGCCAGCGGGTTGGGACAGGCACCTTACGAGCAGTACTTC. It specifies CASGLGQAPYEQYF.

The rearrangement joins TRBV6-6 to TRBJ2-1; D ambiguous. Germline values: CDR1 MNHNY, CDR2 SVGAGI (reference sequence). The ends were cut back, 5 bases at V and 4 bases at J, with 6 bases in the middle. The CDR3 consists of 12 residues. Written as DNA, the CDR3 is TGTGCCAGCAGTCCGGTATACAATGAGCAGTTCTTC. Protein: CASSPVYNEQFF.

This rearrangement joins TRBV7-8 to TRBJ1-3; unclear D gene. CDR1 SGHVS and CDR2 FQNEAQ come from the germline V gene. Trimming pared 3 bases from V and 4 bases from J, leaving 7 bases between. The CDR3 contains 13 residues. DNA of the CDR3: TGTGCCAGCAGCTTCTACGGGGGAAACACCATATATTTT. It specifies CASSFYGGNTIYF.

The chain is built from TRBV28 and TRBJ1-1; D gene unclear. V was shortened by 1 base and J by 11 bases, with 20 bases between the two germline ends. CDR3 length: 15 amino acids. Per the germline V gene, CDR1 is MDHEN and CDR2 is SYDVKM. The CDR3 here is CASSLSRGGPRQAFF. CDR3 coding DNA: TGTGCCAGCAGTTTATCACGTGGAGGGCCTAGGCAGGCTTTCTTT.

This clone came up a few times. CDR3 residues: CASSLGTGDAPIPYTQYF. The DNA of the CDR3 is TGTGCCAGCAGCTTGGGAACGGGAGACGCTCCTATTCCATATACGCAGTATTTT. The gene calls are TRBV5-4 and TRBJ2-3; TRBD2 is a possible D gene (6 bases). The V end was cut by 0 bases, the J end by 7 bases, with 24 bases between. The germline gives CDR1 SGHNT, CDR2 YYREEE (reference sequence). The CDR3 runs to 18 residues.

V gene TRBV6-5 combines with J gene TRBJ2-7; 7 bases map to TRBD2. V shed 0 bases, J shed 1 base, and the junction held 6 bases outside the gene matches. The CDR3 is 16 residues long. Germline-derived CDR1 and CDR2 are MNHEY and SVGAGI. The CDR3 nucleotides are TGTGCCAGCAGTTACTCGAGACCGGGACTATCCTACGAGCAGTACTTC. Protein: CASSYSRPGLSYEQYF.

J is TRBJ1-1 and V is TRBV5-4; the D gene is possibly TRBD1 (5 bases). The germline V and J ends were trimmed by 3 bases and 0 bases, with 12 bases remaining between them. The CDR3 length is 15 residues. Per the germline V gene, CDR1 is SGHNT and CDR2 is YYREEE (reference sequence). The CDR3 bases are TGTGCCAGCAGCTACTCTAAGGGGATGAACACTGAAGCTTTCTTT. Protein product: CASSYSKGMNTEAFF.

This clone came up once. This CDR3 is CAWSVRGTGGSAFF. For the CDR3, the DNA is TGTGCCTGGAGTGTAAGGGGGACAGGGGGCTCGGCTTTCTTT. The chain employs TRBV30 and TRBJ1-1, with 12 bases lining up with TRBD1. CDR1 is GTSNPN and CDR2 is SVGIG in the germline V gene (reference sequence). V was pared by 0 bases and J by 11 bases, with 7 bases of the junction left unmatched. CDR3 length: 14 amino acids.

V and J are TRBV30 and TRBJ2-5; no firm D call. The J call is uncertain, as TRBJ2-7 better fits the DNA end. Germline CDR1 is GTSNPN and CDR2 is SVGIG (reference sequence). The CDR3 loop spans 12 amino acids. CDR3 loop: CAWSALSYEQYF. The CDR3 DNA reads as TGTGCCTGGAGTGCACTGTCCTACGAGCAGTACTTC.

The CDR3 loop reads CASSESGTVYEQYF. In DNA form, the CDR3 reads TGTGCCAGCAGTGAATCGGGGACAGTCTACGAGCAGTACTTC. The chain uses TRBV6-1 and TRBJ2-7; TRBD1 aligns across 7 bases. This CDR3 has 14 residues. The junction had 4 bases not matched to a gene; V was cut back by 2 bases and J by 3 bases. CDR1 is MNHNS and CDR2 is SASEGT in the germline V gene.

The V and J genes are TRBV19 and TRBJ1-1; TRBD1 might be the D (5 bases). This CDR3 has 15 residues. The germline V and J ends were trimmed by 6 bases and 1 base, with 15 bases remaining between them. Germline V lookup: CDR1 LNHDA, CDR2 SQIVND (reference sequence). The CDR3 bases are TGTGCCAGTAGCCCGCTCAGGGTTTCGAACACTGAAGCTTTCTTT. Encoded protein: CASSPLRVSNTEAFF.

This clone turned up a few times. This chain joins TRBV5-1 and TRBJ1-2, with D possibly matching TRBD1 (6 bases). This CDR3 region has 14 residues. Trimming pared 5 bases from V and 5 bases from J, leaving 16 bases between. Germline V gene sequence: CDR1 SGHRS, CDR2 YFSETQ. The DNA of the CDR3 is TGCGCCAGCAGAGAAGGTGGGGGCTCGTATGGCTACACCTTC. It codes for CASREGGGSYGYTF.

The rearrangement uses TRBV30 and TRBJ1-3, with no clear D. Germline CDR1 and CDR2: GTSNPN and SVGIG (reference sequence). The V end lost 8 bases, the J end lost 2 bases, and 13 bases lay between the germline ends. The CDR3 covers 13 residues. The chain's CDR3 is CARGIGAGNTIYF. The CDR3 DNA sequence: TGTGCCCGGGGAATCGGGGCTGGAAACACCATATATTTT.

The rearrangement uses TRBV28 and TRBJ2-7; possibly TRBD2 for D (5 bases). The CDR3 is 18 amino acids. Germline CDR1 MDHEN, CDR2 SYDVKM. V lost 3 bases and J lost 7, with 28 bases in between. The CDR3 sequence: CASSFDGFGRLTSREQYF. CDR3 DNA sequence: TGTGCCAGCAGTTTTGATGGGTTCGGCAGACTAACCTCGAGGGAGCAGTACTTC.

The rearrangement uses TRBV27 and TRBJ2-7, with D perhaps matching TRBD1 (5 bases). This CDR3 spans 14 amino acids. Deletions cut 3 bases from V and 3 bases from J, with 12 bases between. CDR1 and CDR2 (germline): MNHEY, SMNVEV (reference sequence). CDR3 coding DNA: TGTGCCAGCAGTTTGGCAGGGCTTAACTACGAGCAGTACTTC. Translating it yields CASSLAGLNYEQYF.

V usage is TRBV6-6 and J usage is TRBJ2-1; 8 bases fit TRBD2. The germline V gene has CDR1 MNHNY and CDR2 SVGAGI (reference sequence). The CDR3 is 12 amino acids. The V gene end was trimmed by 6 bases and the J gene end by 7 bases; junction bases not matched to a gene: 2. The CDR3 loop reads CASRGTRNEQFF. As DNA, the CDR3 is TGTGCCAGCAGAGGGACTAGGAATGAGCAGTTCTTC.

The rearrangement links TRBV7-9 to TRBJ2-5; D is perhaps TRBD1 (5 bases). Trimming left V 5 bases short and J 5 bases short, with 12 bases between. CDR3 length: 13 amino acids. The germline V gene has CDR1 SEHNR and CDR2 FQNEAQ (reference sequence). In DNA form, the CDR3 reads TGTGCCAGCAGCCTCAGGGTCTGGGAGACCCAGTACTTC. Its protein product is CASSLRVWETQYF.

The chain has TRBV2 and TRBJ2-2, with D tentatively TRBD1 (5 bases). The CDR3 spans 16 residues. V was pared by 2 bases and J by 1 base, with 11 bases between. CDR1 and CDR2 from the germline V gene are SNHLY and FYNNEI. Here the CDR3 reads CASSELGQGNTGELFF. In nucleotides, the CDR3 is TGTGCCAGCAGTGAATTGGGGCAGGGGAACACCGGGGAGCTGTTTTTT.

This clone has a handful of counts. The chain combines TRBV27 with TRBJ2-3; TRBD1 might be the D (5 bases). The V gene's germline CDR1 is MNHEY and CDR2 SMNVEV (reference sequence). V shed 6 bases and J shed 6 bases, with 13 bases lying between them. CDR3 length: 13 residues. This CDR3 is CASSLPGSDTQYF. CDR3 DNA sequence: TGTGCCAGCAGCCTCCCAGGGTCGGATACGCAGTATTTT.

The chain is built from TRBV7-2 and TRBJ2-5; possible D gene TRBD2, 6 bases. The germline CDR1 and CDR2 sequences are SGHTA and FQGNSA. Deletions cut 4 bases from V and 1 base from J, with 10 bases between. The CDR3 spans 14 residues. CDR3 protein: CASSSLAPQETQYF. Here the CDR3 DNA reads TGTGCCAGCAGCTCACTAGCCCCCCAAGAGACCCAGTACTTC.

This clone has more than one count but fewer than ten. J is TRBJ2-5 and V is TRBV4-1, with 11 bases that match TRBD2. The CDR3 contains 17 residues. The V gene end was trimmed by 1 base and the J gene end by 9 bases; junction bases not matched to a gene: 13. The germline V gene encodes CDR1 MGHRA and CDR2 YSYEKL. The CDR3 protein is CASSQGEGTSGSEAQYF. DNA of the CDR3: TGCGCCAGCAGCCAAGGGGAGGGGACTAGCGGTTCCGAGGCCCAGTACTTC.

The chain has TRBV7-9 and TRBJ2-7, with D possibly being TRBD1 (5 bases). CDR3 size: 11 residues. The ends were cut back, 3 bases at V and 7 bases at J, with 7 bases in the middle. Germline assignment: CDR1 SEHNR and CDR2 FQNEAQ (reference sequence). CDR3 amino acids: CASSFRTEQYF. DNA for the CDR3: TGTGCCAGCAGCTTCCGGACAGAGCAGTACTTC.